This T cell receptor (beta chain) was identified during a study of T cells in women clearing cervical HPV infection (dated by TCRdb to 2016 to 2019). Turning to the overall study: The cases were roughly 23 women with histologically confirmed HPV16-related CIN3 or worse, and 2 of those women had invasive cancers. The controls were around 26 women whose single incident HPV16 infection cleared within 12 months with no development of precancer or cancer. Case blood was taken at the visit when the lesion was first identified, whereas control blood was taken when infection was no longer detected. For cases, a median interval of 149 days, with an interquartile range of 90 to 200 days, was observed between lesion detection and blood sampling. Since HLA typing was available for only a few women, HLA type could not be ruled out as a confounder. An exploratory proof-of-principle case-control study, nested within the Guanacaste HPV Natural History Study in Costa Rica, was conducted to compare TCR repertoires across cervical HPV16 outcomes. Cases were matched to controls by age within five years and by the year the sample was collected. Cases had a median age of roughly 36 years and controls had a median age of 38, with no significant differences in baseline characteristics. The parent cohort enrolled 10,000 to 11,000 women aged 18 or older in Guanacaste, Costa Rica, in about 1993 to 1994 and followed the women for 7 to 8 years. Five blinded duplicates per group were added as quality controls, giving around 60 samples: 50 or so participants and ten or so replicates. Beyond this particular receptor, the publication reports: Because the number of T cells per sample was unknown, the richness differences could reflect varying T-cell content rather than repertoire biology. By combining richness with V gene abundances, random forest classifiers separated cases from controls with an estimated AUC of 0.75 to 0.85. The cross-sectional design could not show whether associations preceded infection or resulted from it; effector/memory subsets and HPV-specific T cells were not isolated. TCR repertoire richness was significantly higher in CIN3+ cases than in controls across sequencing depths, while evenness did not differ. Lower TRBV6-7 relative abundance was observed in cases than in controls (around 0.11% versus 0.15%; Bonferroni P = 0.0008).

CDR1 and CDR2, looked up from the germline V gene (reference sequence), are DFQATT and SNEGSKA. A distance of 10 bases separates the germline ends of V and J, which lose 6 bases and 6 bases respectively. Its CDR3 holds 11 amino acids, cysteine through phenylalanine. The CDR3 was read in part: 24 bases, with the frame set at base 1. Every participant had a single incident cervical HPV16 infection, and prevalent HPV16 infections were excluded. Cervical HPV DNA was detected by MY09/MY11 PCR, and genotyping was performed by dot-blot hybridization. Roughly 15 mL of heparinized blood was centrifuged, after which the buffy coat was aliquoted, frozen at -30 degrees C, and then stored at -80 degrees C. QIAGEN kits were used to extract genomic DNA from buffy coat specimens. TCR beta CDR3 regions were amplified by multiplex PCR using the immunoSEQ assay from an average of about 1,200 ng genomic DNA per sample. Primer bias was corrected in the assay by using a complete synthetic TCR repertoire to establish an amplification baseline. Amplicons were sequenced on the Illumina platform. In the paper's pipeline: Sequence errors were corrected by clustering with frequency ratios and a modified nearest-neighbor algorithm, and the sequences were then analyzed in the immunoSEQ Analyzer using IMGT gene definitions. At each rarefaction depth, TCR richness and evenness were averaged over 20 rarefaction repeats, and samples with fewer sequences than the depth were excluded. Wilcoxon rank sum tests with FDR correction were used to compare V, D and J gene relative abundances between the groups. For the blinded duplicates, the intraclass correlation was nearly 96% for TCR richness and averaged approximately 76% across about 70 gene segments. Not all clones reach the TCRdb copy of this immuneACCESS table, which keeps in-frame sequences only. Checked studies attribute under half of the gap to unresolved V genes and leave the rest unexplained. That table gives V, J and clone size, and the DNA gave D and trimming. In this sample's table one finds approximately 35,000 clones. Roughly 7.7% of the sample rests with the top ten.

As to this clone: Its cognate antigen has yet to be identified. The read is 3 residues too short to cover the CDR3 end, so that end is filled in from the germline J gene.

Sequencing was carried out using blood buffy coat. The chain is assembled from TRBV20-1 and TRBJ2-3, and perhaps TRBD1 as D gene, on 6 matching bases. The source is a woman between 18 and 70 years old with a cervical HPV16 infection that either progressed to CIN3+ or cleared (not recorded which). The CDR3 here reads CSAPQGDTQYF. The CDR3 DNA, read in part, is TGCAGTGCGCCACAGGGTGATACG.